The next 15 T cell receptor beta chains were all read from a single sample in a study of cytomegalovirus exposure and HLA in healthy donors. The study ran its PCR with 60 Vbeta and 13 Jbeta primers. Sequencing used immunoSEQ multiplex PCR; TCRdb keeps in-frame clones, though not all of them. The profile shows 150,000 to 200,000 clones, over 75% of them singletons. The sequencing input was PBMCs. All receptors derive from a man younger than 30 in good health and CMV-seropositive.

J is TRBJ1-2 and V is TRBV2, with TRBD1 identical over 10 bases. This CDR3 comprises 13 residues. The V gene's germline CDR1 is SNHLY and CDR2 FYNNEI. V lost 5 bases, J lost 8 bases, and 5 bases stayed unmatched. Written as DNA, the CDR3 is TGTGCCAGCAGTTTGGGACAGGGGTACGGCTACACCTTC. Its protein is CASSLGQGYGYTF.

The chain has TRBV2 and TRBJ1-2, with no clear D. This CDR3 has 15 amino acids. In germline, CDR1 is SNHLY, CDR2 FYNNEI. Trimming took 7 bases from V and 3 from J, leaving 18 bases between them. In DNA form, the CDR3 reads TGTGCCAGCATTATTCTTGACAACCCTGACTATGGCTACACCTTC. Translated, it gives CASIILDNPDYGYTF.

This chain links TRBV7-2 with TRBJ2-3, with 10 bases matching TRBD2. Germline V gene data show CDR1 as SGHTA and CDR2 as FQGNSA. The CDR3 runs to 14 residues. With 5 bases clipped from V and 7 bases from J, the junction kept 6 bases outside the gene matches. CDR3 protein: CASSAAGGRNTQYF. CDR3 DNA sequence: TGTGCCAGCAGCGCAGCGGGGGGGCGGAATACGCAGTATTTT.

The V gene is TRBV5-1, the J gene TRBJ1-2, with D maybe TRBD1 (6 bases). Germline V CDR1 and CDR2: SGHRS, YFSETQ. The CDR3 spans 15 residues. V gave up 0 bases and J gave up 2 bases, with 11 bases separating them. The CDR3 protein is CASSLGQQGNYGYTF. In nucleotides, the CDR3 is TGCGCCAGCAGCTTGGGACAACAGGGCAACTATGGCTACACCTTC.

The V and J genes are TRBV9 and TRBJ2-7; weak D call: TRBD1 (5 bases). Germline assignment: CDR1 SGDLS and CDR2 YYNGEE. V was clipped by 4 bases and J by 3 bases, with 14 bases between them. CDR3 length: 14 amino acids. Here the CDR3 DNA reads TGTGCCAGCAGCCCGACAGAGGTTCACTACGAGCAGTACTTC. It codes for CASSPTEVHYEQYF.

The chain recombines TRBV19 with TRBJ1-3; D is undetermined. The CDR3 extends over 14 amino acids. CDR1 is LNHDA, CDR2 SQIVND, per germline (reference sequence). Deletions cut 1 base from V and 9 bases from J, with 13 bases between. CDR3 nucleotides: TGTGCCAGTAGTATAGTCATTTCGGAGGGCACCATATATTTT. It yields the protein CASSIVISEGTIYF.

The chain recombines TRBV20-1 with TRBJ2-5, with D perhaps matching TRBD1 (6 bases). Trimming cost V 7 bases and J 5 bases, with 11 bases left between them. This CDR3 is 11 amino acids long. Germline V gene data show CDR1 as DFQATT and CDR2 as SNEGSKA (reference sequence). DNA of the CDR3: TGCAGTGGTCGGCAGGGGGAGACCCAGTACTTC. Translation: CSGRQGETQYF.

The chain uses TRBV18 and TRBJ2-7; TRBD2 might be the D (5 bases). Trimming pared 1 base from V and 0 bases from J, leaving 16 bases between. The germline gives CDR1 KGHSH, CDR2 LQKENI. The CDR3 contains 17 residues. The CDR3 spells CASSPLTLGASSYEQYF. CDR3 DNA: TGTGCCAGCTCACCACTAACTCTGGGAGCAAGCTCCTACGAGCAGTACTTC. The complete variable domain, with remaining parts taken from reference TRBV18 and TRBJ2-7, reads NAGVMQNPRHLVRRRGQEARLRCSPMKGHSHVYWYRQLPEEGLKFMVYLQKENIIDESGMPKERFSAEFPKEGPSILRIQQVVRGDSAAYFCASSPLTLGASSYEQYFGPGTRLTVT.

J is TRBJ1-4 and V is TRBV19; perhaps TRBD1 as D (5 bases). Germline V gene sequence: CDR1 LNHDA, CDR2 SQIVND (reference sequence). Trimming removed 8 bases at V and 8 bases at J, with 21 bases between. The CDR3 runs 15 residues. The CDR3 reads CASLQEWGLKEKLFF. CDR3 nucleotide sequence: TGTGCCAGTCTTCAGGAGTGGGGCTTGAAGGAAAAACTGTTTTTT.

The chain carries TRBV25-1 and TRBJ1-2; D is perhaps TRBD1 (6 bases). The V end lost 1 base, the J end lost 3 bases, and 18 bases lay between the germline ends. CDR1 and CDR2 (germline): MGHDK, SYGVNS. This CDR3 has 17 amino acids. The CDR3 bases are TGTGCCAGCAGTGAATGGGGGCGAGATCCCCAGCACTATGGCTACACCTTC. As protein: CASSEWGRDPQHYGYTF.

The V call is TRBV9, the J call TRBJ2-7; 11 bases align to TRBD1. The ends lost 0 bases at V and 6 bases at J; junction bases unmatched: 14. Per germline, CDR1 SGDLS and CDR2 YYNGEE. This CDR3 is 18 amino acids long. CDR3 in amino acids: CASSVADPGTGGRGEQYF. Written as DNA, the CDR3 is TGTGCCAGCAGCGTAGCCGACCCCGGGACAGGGGGGCGCGGCGAGCAGTACTTC.

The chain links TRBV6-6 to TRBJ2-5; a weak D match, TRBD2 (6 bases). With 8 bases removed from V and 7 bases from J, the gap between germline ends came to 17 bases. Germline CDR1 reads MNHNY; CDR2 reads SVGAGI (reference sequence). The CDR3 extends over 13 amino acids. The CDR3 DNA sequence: TGTGCCAGCCAACTAGCCCTAGACGGGACCCAGTACTTC. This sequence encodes CASQLALDGTQYF.

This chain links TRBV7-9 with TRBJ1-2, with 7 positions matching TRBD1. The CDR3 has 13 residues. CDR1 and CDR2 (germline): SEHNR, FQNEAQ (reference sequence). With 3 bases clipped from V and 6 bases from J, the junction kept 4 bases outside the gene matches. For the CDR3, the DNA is TGTGCCAGCAGCTTTTCCGGGACAGATGGCTACACCTTC. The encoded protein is CASSFSGTDGYTF.

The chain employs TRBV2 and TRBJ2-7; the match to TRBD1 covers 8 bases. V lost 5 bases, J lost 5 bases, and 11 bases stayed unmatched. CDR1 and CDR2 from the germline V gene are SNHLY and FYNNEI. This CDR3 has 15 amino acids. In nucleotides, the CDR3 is TGTGCCAGCAGTCCCGCCGGGACAGGAGGTCACGAGCAGTACTTC. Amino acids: CASSPAGTGGHEQYF.

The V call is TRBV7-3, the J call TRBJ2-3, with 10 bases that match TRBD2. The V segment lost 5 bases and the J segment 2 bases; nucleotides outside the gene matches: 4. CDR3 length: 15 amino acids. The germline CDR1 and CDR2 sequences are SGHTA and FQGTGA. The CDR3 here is CASSRTSGDTDTQYF. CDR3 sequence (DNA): TGTGCCAGCAGCCGCACTAGCGGGGACACAGATACGCAGTATTTT.